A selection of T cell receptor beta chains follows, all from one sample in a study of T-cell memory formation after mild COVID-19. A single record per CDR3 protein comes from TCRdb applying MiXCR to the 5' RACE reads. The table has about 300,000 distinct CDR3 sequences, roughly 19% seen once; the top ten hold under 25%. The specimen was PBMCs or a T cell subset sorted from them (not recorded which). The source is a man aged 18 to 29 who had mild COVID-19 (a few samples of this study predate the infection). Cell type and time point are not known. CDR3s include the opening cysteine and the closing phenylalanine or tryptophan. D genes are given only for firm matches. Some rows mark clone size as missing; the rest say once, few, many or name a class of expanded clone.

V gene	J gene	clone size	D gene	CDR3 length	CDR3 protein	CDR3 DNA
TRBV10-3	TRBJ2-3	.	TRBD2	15	CAIKTGLADSDTQYF	TGTGCCATCAAGACTGGACTAGCGGATTCAGATACGCAGTATTTT
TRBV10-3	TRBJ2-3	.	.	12	CAISQTSDTQYF	TGTGCCATCAGCCAGACGTCAGATACGCAGTATTTT
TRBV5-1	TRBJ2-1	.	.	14	CASSPGASYNEQFF	TGCGCCAGCAGTCCCGGGGCCTCCTACAATGAGCAGTTCTTC
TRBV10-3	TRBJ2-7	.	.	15	CAISEFGESSYEQYF	TGTGCCATCAGTGAATTCGGGGAGAGCTCCTACGAGCAGTACTTC
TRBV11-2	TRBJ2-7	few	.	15	CASSTPGRGAYEQYF	TGTGCCAGCAGCACCCCAGGGAGAGGGGCGTACGAGCAGTACTTC
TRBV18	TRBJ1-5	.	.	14	CASSPGSADQPQHF	TGTGCCAGCTCACCAGGGTCGGCCGATCAGCCCCAGCATTTT
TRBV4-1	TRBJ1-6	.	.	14	CASSLQEGNSPLHF	TGCGCCAGCAGCCTACAGGAGGGTAATTCACCCCTCCACTTT
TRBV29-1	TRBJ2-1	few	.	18	CSVEDTVLDGGSYNEQFF	TGCAGCGTTGAAGACACAGTGCTCGACGGGGGTTCCTACAATGAGCAGTTCTTC
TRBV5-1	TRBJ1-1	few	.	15	CASSWLFWGNTEAFF	TGCGCCAGCAGCTGGCTCTTCTGGGGGAACACTGAAGCTTTCTTT
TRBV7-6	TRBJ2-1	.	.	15	CASSLEWGGRGEQFF	TGTGCCAGCAGCTTAGAGTGGGGGGGCCGAGGTGAGCAGTTCTTC
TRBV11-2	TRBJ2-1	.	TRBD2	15	CASSLLAGSYNEQFF	TGTGCCAGCAGCTTATTAGCGGGGAGTTACAATGAGCAGTTCTTC
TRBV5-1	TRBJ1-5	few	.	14	CASSFRGPRDAQHF	TGCGCCAGCAGCTTCCGAGGACCCCGGGACGCCCAGCATTTT
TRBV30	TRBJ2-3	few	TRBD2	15	CAWSLAGGHPDTQYF	TGTGCCTGGTCCCTAGCGGGGGGCCACCCGGATACGCAGTATTTT
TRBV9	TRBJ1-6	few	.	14	CASNGSSYNSPLHF	TGTGCCAGCAACGGGAGCTCCTATAATTCACCCCTCCACTTT
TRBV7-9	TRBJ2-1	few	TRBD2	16	CASSDHGRGAYNEQFF	TGTGCCAGCAGCGACCATGGGCGGGGGGCCTACAATGAGCAGTTCTTC
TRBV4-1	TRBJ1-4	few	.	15	CASSPPNGLNEKLFF	TGCGCCAGCAGCCCCCCAAACGGGCTTAATGAAAAACTGTTTTTT
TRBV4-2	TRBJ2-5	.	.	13	CASSQARGETQYF	TGTGCCAGCAGCCAAGCCCGGGGCGAGACCCAGTACTTC
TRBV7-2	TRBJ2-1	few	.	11	CASSLEYEQFF	TGTGCCAGCAGCTTAGAGTATGAGCAGTTCTTC
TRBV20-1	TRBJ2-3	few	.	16	CSSTGLRGTSGDTQYF	TGCAGTTCCACGGGTTTAAGGGGGACGAGCGGAGATACGCAGTATTTT
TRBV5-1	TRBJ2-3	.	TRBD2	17	CASSPSPSGQSTDTQYF	TGCGCCAGCAGCCCATCTCCTAGCGGGCAAAGCACAGATACGCAGTATTTT
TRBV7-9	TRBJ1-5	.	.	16	CASSRTNSQGNQPQHF	TGTGCCAGCAGCCGAACCAATTCACAGGGCAATCAGCCCCAGCATTTT
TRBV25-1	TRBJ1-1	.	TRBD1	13	CASSDPGTDRRCF	TGTGCCAGCAGTGACCCCGGGACAGACCGGCGATGTTTT
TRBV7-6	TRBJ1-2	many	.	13	CASSLVQSYGYTF	TGTGCCAGCAGCTTAGTACAGAGCTATGGCTACACCTTC
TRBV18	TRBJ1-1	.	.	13	CASSLRSGQEAFF	TGTGCCAGCTCGCTGAGGTCGGGGCAGGAAGCTTTCTTT
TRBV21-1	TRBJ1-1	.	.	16	CASSTRDRGRYTEAFF	TGTGCCAGCAGCACCCGGGACAGGGGGCGATACACTGAAGCTTTCTTT
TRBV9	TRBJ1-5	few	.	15	CASSVGQGRNQPQHF	TGTGCCAGCAGCGTAGGGCAGGGCAGGAATCAGCCCCAGCATTTT
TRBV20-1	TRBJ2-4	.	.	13	CSARVTGSNIQYF	TGCAGTGCTAGAGTTACAGGGAGTAACATTCAGTACTTC
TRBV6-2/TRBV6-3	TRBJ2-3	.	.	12	CASTQFGDTQYF	TGTGCCAGCACCCAATTTGGGGATACGCAGTATTTT
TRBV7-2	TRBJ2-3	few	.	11	CASSSRDTQYF	TGTGCCAGCAGCTCACGGGATACGCAGTATTTT
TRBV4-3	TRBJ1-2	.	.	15	CASSQVQLATYGYTF	TGCGCCAGCAGCCAAGTCCAGCTTGCTACCTATGGCTACACCTTC
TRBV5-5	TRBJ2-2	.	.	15	CASSLVGGRTGELFF	TGTGCCAGCAGCTTGGTTGGGGGGCGCACCGGGGAGCTGTTTTTT
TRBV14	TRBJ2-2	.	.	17	CASSQDRSGPISGELFF	TGTGCCAGCAGCCAAGATAGGTCCGGTCCCATCTCCGGGGAGCTGTTTTTT
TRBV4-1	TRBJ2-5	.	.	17	CASRSIIVGGSGETQYF	TGCGCCAGCAGGTCGATTATTGTCGGGGGCAGTGGGGAGACCCAGTACTTC
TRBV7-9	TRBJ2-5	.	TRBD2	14	CASSRSSGQETQYF	TGTGCCAGCAGCCGATCTAGCGGCCAAGAGACCCAGTACTTC
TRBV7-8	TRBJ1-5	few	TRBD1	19	CASSWAPDRGSRFGQPQHF	TGTGCCAGCAGCTGGGCCCCGGACAGGGGATCTAGATTCGGACAGCCCCAGCATTTT
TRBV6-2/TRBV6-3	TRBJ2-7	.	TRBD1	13	CASRTGGLYEQYF	TGTGCCAGCCGGACAGGGGGCCTCTACGAGCAGTACTTC
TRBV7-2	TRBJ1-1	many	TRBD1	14	CASSWDRASTEAFF	TGTGCCAGCAGCTGGGACAGGGCCAGCACTGAAGCTTTCTTT
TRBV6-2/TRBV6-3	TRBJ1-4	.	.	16	CASSYLLGGDNEKLFF	TGTGCCAGCAGTTACCTTCTCGGAGGTGATAATGAAAAACTGTTTTTT
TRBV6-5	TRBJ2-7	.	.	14	CASTPRQGSYEQYF	TGTGCCAGCACTCCCAGGCAGGGTTCCTACGAGCAGTACTTC
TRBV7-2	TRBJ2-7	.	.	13	CASSPSTTYEQYF	TGTGCCAGCAGCCCTAGTACTACCTACGAGCAGTACTTC
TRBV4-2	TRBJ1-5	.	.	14	CASSHRDSNQPQHF	TGTGCCAGCAGCCACAGGGATAGCAATCAGCCCCAGCATTTT
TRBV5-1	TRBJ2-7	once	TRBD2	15	CASSGTSTSWREQYF	TGCGCCAGCAGCGGGACCTCGACTAGCTGGCGCGAGCAGTACTTC
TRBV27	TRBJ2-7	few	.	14	CASSLFGAGNEQYF	TGTGCCAGCAGTTTATTTGGGGCGGGGAACGAGCAGTACTTC
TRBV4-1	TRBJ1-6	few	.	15	CASSQAGTLSSPLHF	TGCGCCAGCAGCCAGGCAGGGACATTAAGCTCACCCCTCCACTTT
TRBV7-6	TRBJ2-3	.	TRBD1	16	CASSPGQSPSTDTQYF	TGTGCCAGCAGCCCGGGACAGAGCCCTAGCACAGATACGCAGTATTTT
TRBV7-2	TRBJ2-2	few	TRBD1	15	CASSWTGVGTGELFF	TGTGCCAGCAGCTGGACAGGGGTGGGCACCGGGGAGCTGTTTTTT
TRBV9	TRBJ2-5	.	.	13	CASSFSGAGTQYF	TGTGCCAGCAGCTTCTCGGGGGCCGGGACCCAGTACTTC
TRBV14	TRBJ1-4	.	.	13	CASSQDRWEKLFF	TGTGCCAGCAGCCAAGACAGGTGGGAAAAACTGTTTTTT
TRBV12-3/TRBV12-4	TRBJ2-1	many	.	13	CASIYGGINEQFF	TGTGCCAGCATCTACGGGGGTATCAATGAGCAGTTCTTC
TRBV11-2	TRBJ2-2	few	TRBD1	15	CASSPHRGRPGELFF	TGTGCCAGCAGCCCGCACAGGGGGCGCCCCGGGGAGCTGTTTTTT
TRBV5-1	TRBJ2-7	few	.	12	CASKQGVYEQYF	TGCGCCAGCAAACAAGGGGTCTACGAGCAGTACTTC
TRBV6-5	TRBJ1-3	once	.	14	CASSVQGPRNTIYF	TGTGCCAGCAGCGTACAGGGACCCCGAAACACCATATATTTT
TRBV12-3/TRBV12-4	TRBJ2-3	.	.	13	CASAFGDTDTQYF	TGTGCCAGCGCATTTGGGGACACAGATACGCAGTATTTT
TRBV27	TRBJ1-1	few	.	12	CASMSGGSEAFF	TGTGCCAGCATGTCGGGGGGTAGTGAAGCTTTCTTT
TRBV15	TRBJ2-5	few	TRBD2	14	CATSTAGEQETQYF	TGTGCCACCAGCACAGCGGGGGAACAAGAGACCCAGTACTTC
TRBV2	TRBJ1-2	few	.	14	CASKRSGEDYGYTF	TGTGCCAGCAAACGCTCAGGGGAGGATTATGGCTACACCTTC
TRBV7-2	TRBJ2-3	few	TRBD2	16	CASSLTSGGYTDTQYF	TGTGCCAGCAGCTTAACTAGCGGGGGGTACACAGATACGCAGTATTTT